The 21 T cell receptor beta chains below come from one sample, sequenced in a study of shared clonotypes between healthy human individuals. This table comes from immunoSEQ multiplex PCR, and its TCRdb copy is limited to in-frame clones, with some not included. Among more than 1,200,000 clones listed, less than 99% were seen once. The sample taken for sequencing was naive CD4+ T cells sorted from blood. The sample's subset: CD45RA+ positively selected. These receptors all stem from a man aged 30 to 39 in good health.

The chain links TRBV29-1 to TRBJ1-2; no clear D gene. Germline CDR1 reads SQVTM; CDR2 reads ANQGSEA. V lost 4 bases, J lost 4 bases, and 13 bases lay in between. The CDR3 has 13 residues. CDR3 bases: TGCAGCGTTGCCGAGGTCGCGGGCTATGGCTACACCTTC. Protein: CSVAEVAGYGYTF.

The chain recombines TRBV25-1 with TRBJ2-7; the D gene is possibly TRBD1 (8 bases). Germline V gene lookup returns CDR1 MGHDK and CDR2 SYGVNS. V was pared by 1 base and J by 3 bases, with 13 bases between. The CDR3 covers 15 residues. CDR3 sequence reads: CASSELDRDYYEQYF. The CDR3 DNA sequence: TGTGCCAGCAGTGAATTGGACAGGGACTACTACGAGCAGTACTTC.

The rearrangement joins TRBV5-1 to TRBJ2-3; the match to TRBD2 covers 11 bases. The CDR3 is 16 residues long. V shed 4 bases and J 0 bases; nucleotides not matched to a gene: 4. Germline V gives CDR1 SGHRS, CDR2 YFSETQ. Here the CDR3 DNA reads TGCGCCAGCAGCGCGGGACTAGCGGAAAGCACAGATACGCAGTATTTT. As protein: CASSAGLAESTDTQYF.

The rearrangement links TRBV28 to TRBJ2-7; TRBD2 is a possible D gene (6 bases). The CDR3 covers 16 residues. Per the germline V gene, CDR1 is MDHEN and CDR2 is SYDVKM. V lost 3 bases and J lost 0, with 15 bases in between. This CDR3 is CASSLPRLDRSYEQYF. CDR3 bases: TGTGCCAGCAGTTTGCCCCGACTAGATCGCTCCTACGAGCAGTACTTC.

This chain uses TRBV29-1 with TRBJ2-1, with 8 positions matching TRBD2. This CDR3 has 13 amino acids. Per germline, CDR1 SQVTM and CDR2 ANQGSEA. For the CDR3, the DNA is TGCCGGGGAAGCGGGAGTCTTGGTGATGAGCAGTTCTTC. Translated: CRGSGSLGDEQFF.

The chain recombines TRBV5-6 with TRBJ2-7; D is unclear. The CDR3 consists of 15 residues. With 3 bases removed from V and 5 bases from J, the gap between germline ends came to 18 bases. Germline-derived CDR1 and CDR2 are SGHDT and YYEEEE. The CDR3 is CASSYSAVGFHEQYF. DNA of the CDR3: TGTGCCAGCAGCTATTCAGCTGTAGGTTTCCACGAGCAGTACTTC.

The V gene is TRBV7-8, the J gene TRBJ1-1; D remains unclear. V lost 3 bases and J 1 base, leaving 6 bases between the germline ends. CDR1 is SGHVS, CDR2 FQNEAQ, per germline. The CDR3 runs to 13 residues. CDR3 region: CASSFRANTEAFF. In DNA, the CDR3 is TGTGCCAGCAGCTTCCGGGCGAACACTGAAGCTTTCTTT.

The chain is built from TRBV5-1 and TRBJ2-7; 9 bases are shared with TRBD1. Germline-derived CDR1 and CDR2 are SGHRS and YFSETQ. This CDR3 is 14 amino acids long. V shed 4 bases and J 5 bases; nucleotides not matched to a gene: 7. CDR3 sequence reads: CASSAGTGIHEQYF. CDR3 nucleotide sequence: TGCGCCAGCAGCGCCGGGACAGGGATCCACGAGCAGTACTTC.

As for this clone: Other DNA sequences within the sample encode an identical CDR3. V is TRBV5-1 and J is TRBJ2-3; possible D gene TRBD1, 5 bases. This CDR3 has 13 residues. Trimming shortened V by 4 bases and J by 2 bases, and 8 bases separated the two germline ends. Germline loops: CDR1 SGHRS, CDR2 YFSETQ. The CDR3 region is CASSRGSTDTQYF. CDR3 nucleotides: TGCGCCAGCAGCAGGGGCTCCACAGATACGCAGTATTTT.

This clone was picked up one time. The chain employs TRBV7-2 and TRBJ2-7; 7 nucleotides line up with TRBD1. J lost 7 bases, V lost 1 base, and 16 bases had no gene match. The CDR3 spans 17 residues. CDR1 is SGHTA, CDR2 FQGNSA, per germline. The CDR3: CASSLVFGDRESTEQYF. CDR3 DNA: TGTGCCAGCAGCTTAGTCTTCGGGGACAGAGAGTCTACGGAGCAGTACTTC.

V usage is TRBV30 and J usage is TRBJ2-5; D uncertain. V was trimmed by 4 bases and J by 6 bases, leaving 12 bases between them. Per germline, CDR1 GTSNPN and CDR2 SVGIG (reference sequence). This CDR3 has 12 residues. CDR3 region: CAWNPHVQTQYF. DNA of the CDR3: TGTGCCTGGAACCCGCACGTGCAGACCCAGTACTTC.

The CDR3 reads CSVEGGSRETQYF. In DNA, the CDR3 is TGCAGCGTTGAAGGCGGGAGTAGAGAGACCCAGTACTTC. The genes are TRBV29-1 and TRBJ2-5, with 7 bases matching TRBD2. J gave up 4 bases and V 1 base, and 3 bases lay outside the gene matches. Germline loops: CDR1 SQVTM, CDR2 ANQGSEA. The CDR3 length is 13 residues.

The chain recombines TRBV18 with TRBJ2-3; D gene uncertain. The germline CDR1 and CDR2 sequences are KGHSH and LQKENI. V gave up 3 bases and J gave up 2 bases, with 9 bases separating them. This CDR3 is built from 14 residues. CDR3 sequence: CASSPLPDTDTQYF. The CDR3 DNA reads TGTGCCAGCTCACCCCTCCCAGACACAGATACGCAGTATTTT.

The chain employs TRBV2 and TRBJ1-5; D unresolved. V was cut by 6 bases and J by 6 bases, with 12 bases left in between. CDR3 length equals 13 residues. In germline, CDR1 is SNHLY, CDR2 FYNNEI. The CDR3 protein is CASRADLIQPQHF. Here the CDR3 DNA reads TGTGCCAGCAGAGCGGACCTGATTCAGCCCCAGCATTTT.

This clone was picked up a small number of times. The chain carries TRBV5-1 and TRBJ1-1, with 9 bases lining up with TRBD1. V gave up 0 bases and J gave up 11 bases; unmatched junction bases: 5. CDR3 length: 13 amino acids. From germline, CDR1 is SGHRS and CDR2 YFSETQ. The CDR3: CASSLGTGEMAFF. CDR3 DNA sequence: TGCGCCAGCAGCTTGGGGACAGGGGAAATGGCTTTCTTT. Full variable domain (rest looked up from reference TRBV5-1 and TRBJ1-1): KAGVTQTPRYLIKTRGQQVTLSCSPISGHRSVSWYQQTPGQGLQFLFEYFSETQRNKGNFPGRFSGRQFSNSRSEMNVSTLELGDSALYLCASSLGTGEMAFFGQGTRLTVV.

The V call is TRBV7-9, the J call TRBJ1-4, with no clear D. Germline CDR1 is SEHNR and CDR2 is FQNEAQ (reference sequence). The CDR3 totals 15 residues. Trimming stripped 1 base from V and 5 bases from J, with 11 bases between. The CDR3: CASSLGRTRNEKLFF. As DNA, the CDR3 is TGTGCCAGCAGCTTAGGGCGGACCCGAAATGAAAAACTGTTTTTT.

The V call is TRBV28, the J call TRBJ1-5; no reliable D call. Trimming pared 4 bases from V and 7 bases from J, leaving 11 bases between. Per germline, CDR1 MDHEN and CDR2 SYDVKM. The length of the CDR3 is 13 residues. This CDR3 reads CASSSPMGQPQHF. The CDR3 region has the DNA TGTGCCAGCAGTTCCCCAATGGGGCAGCCCCAGCATTTT.

The chain couples TRBV18 to TRBJ2-1; TRBD2 aligns across 15 bases. There are 19 residues in the CDR3. Germline V lookup: CDR1 KGHSH, CDR2 LQKENI. V gave up 6 bases and J gave up 2 bases; unmatched junction bases: 11. CDR3 DNA sequence: TGTGCCAGCTCCCCCTTAGGACTAGCGGGAGGGACAACCTACAATGAGCAGTTCTTC. This encodes CASSPLGLAGGTTYNEQFF.

The rearrangement uses TRBV19 and TRBJ1-1; D ambiguous. V gave up 7 bases and J gave up 0 bases, with 6 bases separating them. This CDR3 is 12 amino acids long. Germline assignment: CDR1 LNHDA and CDR2 SQIVND (reference sequence). The CDR3 loop reads CASTAVNTEAFF. The CDR3 DNA follows: TGTGCCAGTACGGCCGTGAACACTGAAGCTTTCTTT. The entire variable domain, with the rest obtained from reference TRBV19 and TRBJ1-1, is as follows: DGGITQSPKYLFRKEGQNVTLSCEQNLNHDAMYWYRQDPGQGLRLIYYSQIVNDFQKGDIAEGYSVSREKKESFPLTVTSAQKNPTAFYLCASTAVNTEAFFGQGTRLTVV.

This rearrangement joins TRBV11-3 to TRBJ1-5; weak D call: TRBD1 (5 bases). V lost 1 base, J lost 0 bases, and 19 bases lay in between. Per the germline V gene, CDR1 is SGHNT and CDR2 is YENEEA. The CDR3 covers 19 residues. The chain's CDR3 is CASSLVRWSRDHSNQPQHF. CDR3 in DNA: TGTGCCAGCAGCTTAGTTAGGTGGTCGCGGGACCATAGCAATCAGCCCCAGCATTTT.

V gene TRBV18 combines with J gene TRBJ1-2; 9 positions match TRBD1. V dropped 2 bases and J dropped 4; count of bases not matched to a gene: 8. CDR1 and CDR2 (germline): KGHSH, LQKENI. The CDR3 contains 16 residues. The chain's CDR3 is CASSPFPGQGIYGYTF. DNA of the CDR3: TGTGCCAGCTCACCATTCCCGGGACAGGGCATCTATGGCTACACCTTC.